The count of the clone carrying this TCR beta chain is one. The CDR3 runs to 14 residues. Germline CDR1 and CDR2: SGHVS and FNYEAQ. The germline V and J ends were trimmed by 3 bases and 3 bases, with 11 bases remaining between them. Produced via immunoSEQ multiplex PCR; TCRdb's table is partial and in-frame only. The table shows 58,000 or so clones, with 86% occurring only once. These data come from a study of technical replicates of blood from a handful of donors. The genes are TRBV7-6 and TRBJ1-1; possibly TRBD1 for D (5 bases). The sequencing sample was made of PBMCs. The TCR was taken from a human donor in good health. Some clones in this sample may be carry-over from other donors' samples. The CDR3 nucleotides read TGTGCCAGCAGCTTTGGACGGGGGGACACTGAAGCTTTCTTT. It yields the protein CASSFGRGDTEAFF.